Listed below are T cell receptor beta chains from one sample, sequenced in a study of cytomegalovirus exposure and HLA in healthy donors. TCRdb's copy holds only in-frame clones and misses some; the assay was immunoSEQ multiplex PCR. The repertoire includes around 120,000 clones, 60% to 85% of them detected once, and roughly 1.8% sits in the top ten. The sample was PBMCs. These receptors were obtained from a woman in her 40s in good health and CMV-seronegative. The CDR3 runs from the conserved cysteine through the conserved F or W. The D gene is left open where the match is weak. A clone size is listed for some rows: how often the clone was seen (once, few, many), or a class if it is expanded.

V	length	size	D	J	DNA	CDR3
TRBV5-1	13	-	-	TRBJ2-1	TGCGCCAGCAGCCAGGGTACCTACAATGAGCAGTTCTTC	CASSQGTYNEQFF
TRBV2	17	-	TRBD1	TRBJ1-4	TGTGCCAGCAGTCGTAACCTAGCACAGGGGGCGGGTGAAAAACTGTTTTTT	CASSRNLAQGAGEKLFF
TRBV1	13	-	-	TRBJ1-5	TGCACCCACATGGACTGGCCCAATCAGCCCCAGCATTTT	CTHMDWPNQPQHF
TRBV9	16	once	-	TRBJ1-3	TGTGCCAGCAGCCCCCCCGCAGGAAGCTCTGGAAACACCATATATTTT	CASSPPAGSSGNTIYF
TRBV7-2	15	-	TRBD1	TRBJ2-5	TGTGCCAGCAGCTCCCGACAGGGGAGTGGAGAGACCCAGTACTTC	CASSSRQGSGETQYF
TRBV5-1	14	-	TRBD2	TRBJ2-3	TGCGCCAGCGGAGCGGGGACCCTCACAGATACGCAGTATTTT	CASGAGTLTDTQYF
TRBV7-8	14	-	TRBD1	TRBJ1-5	TGTGCCAGCAGCTTGGGACAGGCCAATCAGCCCCAGCATTTT	CASSLGQANQPQHF
TRBV27	15	-	TRBD2	TRBJ2-1	TGTGCCAGCAGTTCGCTCGGACTAGCGGACAATGAGCAGTTCTTC	CASSSLGLADNEQFF
TRBV6-6	14	-	-	TRBJ2-5	TGTGCCAGCAGTTATGTGGCGGGGCAGGGGACCCAGTACTTC	CASSYVAGQGTQYF
TRBV5-1	16	-	TRBD2	TRBJ2-7	TGCGCCAGCAGCTTGGAACTAGCGGGGACCTCCTACGAGCAGTACTTC	CASSLELAGTSYEQYF
TRBV9	14	-	TRBD1	TRBJ1-1	TGTGCCAGCAGCCCTCAAACAGGGGACACTGAAGCTTTCTTT	CASSPQTGDTEAFF
TRBV27	14	-	-	TRBJ1-6	TGTGCCAGCAGTTTAGGCGGGGATAATTCACCCCTCCACTTT	CASSLGGDNSPLHF
TRBV28	14	-	-	TRBJ2-7	TGTGCCAGCAGCCCGCAGGGGATGGCCTACGAGCAGTACTTC	CASSPQGMAYEQYF
TRBV6-4	21	-	TRBD1	TRBJ2-7	TGTGCCAGCAGTGACTCCCACGCGGGGACAGGGGTGGAGCGGGCGACCTACGAGCAGTACTTC	CASSDSHAGTGVERATYEQYF
TRBV10-3	16	-	-	TRBJ2-2	TGTGCCATCAGTGAAGGGGCGGCCATGAACACCGGGGAGCTGTTTTTT	CAISEGAAMNTGELFF
TRBV28	14	-	-	TRBJ1-1	TGTGCCGGAAGCGGGACATTAAGGAACACTGAAGCTTTCTTT	CAGSGTLRNTEAFF
TRBV21-1	15	few	-	TRBJ2-1	TGTGCCAGCAGCAAAAGGGACAGGGAGATGAATGAGCAGTTCTTC	CASSKRDREMNEQFF
TRBV27	14	-	-	TRBJ1-1	TGTGCCAGCAGTTTCCACCCAGGGGCCACTGAAGCTTTCTTT	CASSFHPGATEAFF
TRBV18	16	-	TRBD1	TRBJ2-7	TGTGCCAGCTCACTGACAGGGGGCATGGTTCTGGACGAGCAGTACTTC	CASSLTGGMVLDEQYF
TRBV9	14	-	-	TRBJ1-4	TGTGCCAGCAGCGAAGGGGGAGCTGATGAAAAACTGTTTTTT	CASSEGGADEKLFF
TRBV13	15	-	-	TRBJ2-4	TGTGCCAGCAGCCTCAGGACTTTCGACAAAAACATTCAGTACTTC	CASSLRTFDKNIQYF
TRBV5-1	16	-	TRBD2	TRBJ2-5	TGCGCCAGCAGCTTGGCGGTAGCGGGGGGTTCAGAGACCCAGTACTTC	CASSLAVAGGSETQYF
TRBV10-3	13	-	-	TRBJ2-2	TGTGCCACCACCTCCACGAGCACCGGGGAGCTGTTTTTT	CATTSTSTGELFF
TRBV29-1	15	-	TRBD1	TRBJ1-3	TGCAGCGTTCGGACAGGGGGCCTAGGAGGAAACACCATATATTTT	CSVRTGGLGGNTIYF
TRBV19	14	-	TRBD1	TRBJ1-5	TGTGCCACATCCCCCGACAGGGCTTATCAGCCCCAGCATTTT	CATSPDRAYQPQHF
TRBV7-9	15	-	TRBD1	TRBJ1-5	TGTGCCAGCAGCTTTGACAGGGGGCCGAATCAGCCCCAGCATTTT	CASSFDRGPNQPQHF
TRBV5-6	14	few	-	TRBJ1-5	TGTGCCAGCAGCTTGACAGGAGTCAATCAGCCCCAGCATTTT	CASSLTGVNQPQHF
TRBV7-9	14	-	TRBD2	TRBJ2-1	TGTGCCAGCAGCCTTAGCGGGAGGGCCCGTGAGCAGTTCTTC	CASSLSGRAREQFF
TRBV5-1	14	-	-	TRBJ1-1	TGCGCCAGCAGCTTGGAAGGGACTGGGACTGAAGCTTTCTTT	CASSLEGTGTEAFF
TRBV7-9	15	-	TRBD2	TRBJ2-7	TGTTCCAGCAGCCCCTGGCGGGGGATTTCCTACGAGCAGTACTTC	CSSSPWRGISYEQYF
TRBV7-8	17	-	-	TRBJ2-1	TGTGCCAGCAGCCCCGCCGGGGCAGGGGTGGTCTGGAATGAGCAGTTCTTC	CASSPAGAGVVWNEQFF